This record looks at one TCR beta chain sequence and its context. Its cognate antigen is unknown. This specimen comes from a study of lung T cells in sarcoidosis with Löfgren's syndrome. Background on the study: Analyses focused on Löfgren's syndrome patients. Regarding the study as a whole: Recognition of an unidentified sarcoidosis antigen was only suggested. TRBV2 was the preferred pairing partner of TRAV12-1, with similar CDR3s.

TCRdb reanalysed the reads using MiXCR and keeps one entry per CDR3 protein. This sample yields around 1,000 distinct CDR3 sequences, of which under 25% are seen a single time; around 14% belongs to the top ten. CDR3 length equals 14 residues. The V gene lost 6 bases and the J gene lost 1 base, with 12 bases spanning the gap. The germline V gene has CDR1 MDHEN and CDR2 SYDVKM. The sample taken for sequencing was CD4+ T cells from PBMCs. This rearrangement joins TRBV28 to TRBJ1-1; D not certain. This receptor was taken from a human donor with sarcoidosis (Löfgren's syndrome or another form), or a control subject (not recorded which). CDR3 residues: CASRSQLPNTEAFF. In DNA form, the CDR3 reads TGTGCCAGCAGATCACAACTGCCGAACACTGAAGCTTTCTTT.